Each of the 18 T cell receptor beta chains below was sequenced from the same sample in a study of Graves' ophthalmopathy and Graves' hyperthyroidism. The authors amplified TCR beta CDR3 regions, and they did so from RNA transcripts for repertoire sequencing. HTBI-primed RT-PCR formed the first round, and a multiplex PCR formed the second. In TCRdb, the multiplex PCR reads were re-called with MiXCR into one record per CDR3 protein. The table records approximately 500,000 distinct CDR3 sequences, around an eighth of them present only once. Sequencing used blood. Receptor source: a woman aged 25 to 39 with Graves' ophthalmopathy.

This clonotype was seen ten or more times. V and J are TRBV6-5 and TRBJ1-3; 8 bases match TRBD1. The CDR3 contains 15 residues. Germline V CDR1 and CDR2: MNHEY, SVGAGI. The V and J ends lost 4 bases and 4 bases, in that order; junction bases with no gene match: 6. The CDR3 here is CASSSGQGVGNTIYF. The CDR3 bases are TGTGCCAGCAGTTCCGGACAGGGAGTCGGAAACACCATATATTTT.

This clonotype was counted ten times or more. The CDR3 DNA is TGTGCCAGCAGGAGGGGGGGACAGGGGAATGAGCAGTACTTC. It codes for CASRRGGQGNEQYF. This chain joins TRBV12-3 or TRBV12-4 and TRBJ2-7, with 10 positions matching TRBD1. The length of the CDR3 is 14 residues. Trimming at V came to 6 bases and at J to 7 bases, leaving 9 bases not matched to a gene.

This clonotype was counted many times. CDR3 residues: CAWSRANTEAFF. Written as DNA, the CDR3 is TGTGCCTGGAGTAGGGCGAACACTGAAGCTTTCTTT. This chain uses TRBV30 with TRBJ1-1, with unresolved D. The V gene lost 2 bases and the J gene lost 1 base, with 5 bases spanning the gap. Germline V CDR1 and CDR2: GTSNPN, SVGIG (reference sequence). The CDR3 loop spans 12 amino acids.

This clonotype has only one observation. With a much larger clone just one base away, this may be a read error. The J gene is TRBJ1-2, the V gene TRBV6-1; D gene uncertain. Germline V gene data show CDR1 as MNHNS and CDR2 as SASEGT. This CDR3 has 11 amino acids. V was shortened by 5 bases and J by 10 bases, with 11 bases between the two germline ends. CDR3 DNA sequence: TGTGCCAGCAGTCGGATGGAGCACTACACCTTC. Amino acids: CASSRMEHYTF.

This clonotype was seen at least ten times. The CDR3 loop reads CASSDSVNTGELFF. As DNA, the CDR3 is TGTGCCAGCAGCGATTCAGTAAACACCGGGGAGCTGTTTTTT. The chain employs TRBV7-9 and TRBJ2-2; D is unresolved. Trimming cost V 5 bases and J 2 bases, with 9 bases left between them. The CDR3 runs 14 residues. In germline, CDR1 is SEHNR, CDR2 FQNEAQ (reference sequence).

This clonotype showed up many times. The rearrangement links TRBV9 to TRBJ2-7; 10 nucleotides align to TRBD2. V was clipped by 0 bases and J by 6 bases; unmatched bases: 9. This CDR3 contains 16 residues. Germline-derived CDR1 and CDR2 are SGDLS and YYNGEE. CDR3 sequence reads: CASSVAQASGRAEQYF. The CDR3 bases are TGTGCCAGCAGCGTAGCTCAGGCTAGCGGGAGAGCCGAGCAGTACTTC.

This clonotype was detected once. This chain connects TRBV6-1 to TRBJ1-2, with D unresolved. The CDR3 has 13 residues. The V end was cut by 7 bases, the J end by 6 bases, with 15 bases between. Germline-derived CDR1 and CDR2 are MNHNS and SASEGT. CDR3 sequence reads: CASTDSDTDGYTF. CDR3 DNA: TGTGCCAGCACCGACTCCGACACTGATGGCTACACCTTC.

This clonotype came up many times. The chain links TRBV7-2 to TRBJ2-7; possible D gene TRBD1, 6 bases. CDR1 is SGHTA, CDR2 FQGNSA, per germline. The V gene lost 3 bases and the J gene lost 6 bases, with 15 bases spanning the gap. This CDR3 is built from 14 residues. CDR3 residues: CASSFPGVRVEQYF. In DNA, the CDR3 is TGTGCCAGCAGCTTTCCAGGGGTTCGGGTCGAGCAGTACTTC.

This clonotype was recorded a few times. The chain has TRBV3-1 and TRBJ1-1; no clear D. The V gene's germline CDR1 is LGHDT and CDR2 YNNKEL (reference sequence). V lost 1 base, J lost 3 bases, and 9 bases lay in between. This CDR3 comprises 14 residues. CDR3 DNA: TGTGCCAGCAGCCAAGGTCGGCGGGACACTGAAGCTTTCTTT. It yields the protein CASSQGRRDTEAFF. Together with reference TRBV3-1 and TRBJ1-1, the CDR3 gives the full variable domain: DTAVSQTPKYLVTQMGNDKSIKCEQNLGHDTMYWYKQDSKKFLKIMFSYNNKELIINETVPNRFSPKSPDKAHLNLHINSLELGDSAVYFCASSQGRRDTEAFFGQGTRLTVV.

This clonotype was observed many times. J is TRBJ2-2 and V is TRBV6-5; D gene ambiguous. This CDR3 has 16 residues. Trimming took off 2 bases at V and 1 base at J, with 11 bases between the two ends. CDR1 MNHEY and CDR2 SVGAGI come from the germline V gene. The CDR3 sequence is CASSYLETMNTGELFF. The CDR3 bases are TGTGCCAGCAGTTACCTGGAAACGATGAACACCGGGGAGCTGTTTTTT.

Details on this clonotype: Just one base apart from a much larger clone, this may be a read error. The rearrangement uses TRBV4-1 and TRBJ1-5, with 7 nucleotides matching TRBD1. CDR1 and CDR2 from the germline V gene are MGHRA and YSYEKL. This CDR3 spans 17 amino acids. As DNA, the CDR3 is TGCGCCAGCAGCCAATCTAACAGGGGATGGGGCAATCATCCCCAGCATTTT. Translation: CASSQSNRGWGNHPQHF.

This clonotype has a single count. The chain combines TRBV6-1 with TRBJ1-2, with D perhaps TRBD1 (5 bases). The CDR3 is 16 amino acids. The germline CDR1 and CDR2 sequences are MNHNS and SASEGT. V lost 6 bases and J lost 0, with 17 bases in between. CDR3 in DNA: TGTGCCAGCAGGCGAGATGGGACGTACGCTAACTATGGCTACACCTTC. This translates into CASRRDGTYANYGYTF.

The V gene is TRBV11-1, the J gene TRBJ1-1, with 9 bases that match TRBD1. The CDR3 loop spans 15 amino acids. V was clipped by 4 bases and J by 3 bases; unmatched bases: 6. Germline V lookup: CDR1 SGHAT, CDR2 FQDESV (reference sequence). In DNA, the CDR3 is TGTGCCAGCAGCTCGACAGGGGGGAGCGACACTGAAGCTTTCTTT. Its protein product is CASSSTGGSDTEAFF.

This clonotype occurred many times. The rearrangement joins TRBV6-5 to TRBJ2-2; D remains ambiguous. The germline V gene has CDR1 MNHEY and CDR2 SVGAGI. The CDR3 runs 14 residues. V dropped 0 bases and J dropped 6 bases, with 8 bases sitting between them. The DNA of the CDR3 is TGTGCCAGCAGTTACTCGTTAGGGCCCGGGGAGCTGTTTTTT. Encoded protein: CASSYSLGPGELFF.

At least ten counts were recorded for this clonotype. Here the CDR3 reads CASSQEWPQSSGNTIYF. The CDR3 region has the DNA TGTGCCAGCAGCCAAGAATGGCCTCAGAGCTCTGGAAACACCATATATTTT. The chain employs TRBV3-1 and TRBJ1-3; D remains unclear. V lost 0 bases, J lost 0 bases, and 12 bases lay in between. This CDR3 contains 17 residues. Germline assignment: CDR1 LGHDT and CDR2 YNNKEL (reference sequence).

In this sample, this clonotype turned up many times. The rearrangement links TRBV29-1 to TRBJ2-7, with no clear D. Trimming took off 0 bases at V and 6 bases at J, with 12 bases between the two ends. Germline-derived CDR1 and CDR2 are SQVTM and ANQGSEA. The CDR3 is 13 amino acids. The CDR3: CSVEDARQGEQYF. The CDR3 DNA sequence: TGCAGCGTTGAAGATGCGCGACAAGGCGAGCAGTACTTC.

There are many counts of this clonotype. J is TRBJ1-6 and V is TRBV27; D remains unclear. The CDR3 consists of 14 residues. The germline gives CDR1 MNHEY, CDR2 SMNVEV (reference sequence). The ends were cut back, 7 bases at V and 0 bases at J, with 7 bases in the middle. This chain's CDR3 is CASTLLSYNSPLHF. As DNA, the CDR3 is TGTGCCAGCACCCTACTCTCCTATAATTCACCCCTCCACTTT.

This clonotype has only a few counts. The chain couples TRBV11-2 to TRBJ2-5, with 12 positions matching TRBD2. Germline values: CDR1 SGHAT, CDR2 FQNNGV. The CDR3 runs to 16 residues. Unmatched junction bases numbered 6, after V lost 5 bases and J lost 2 bases. CDR3: CASSLGLAGRQETQYF. CDR3 bases: TGTGCCAGCAGCCTTGGACTAGCGGGGAGACAAGAGACCCAGTACTTC.